Below, 15 T cell receptor beta chains from the same sample are listed, as sequenced in a study of naive and memory T cell subsets. A UMI-containing oligonucleotide was joined by 3' ligation to the TCR cDNA template. Four PCR rounds used nested alpha and beta constant region primers plus the SP2 primer. TCRdb called the 5' RACE reads again in MiXCR, with one record for every CDR3 protein. Here the sample spans more than 60,000 distinct CDR3 sequences, around 8% being singletons. The source is a female donor in good health.

In the case of this clonotype: A junction boundary mismatches the germline segment, possibly from a read error. The chain links TRBV6-5 to TRBJ1-1; TRBD1 matches at 7 bases. The CDR3 loop spans 15 amino acids. Germline CDR1 reads MNHEY; CDR2 reads SVGAGI. Here the CDR3 DNA reads TGTGCCAGCAATTACTCGACAGGGACTGTCACTGAAGCTTTCTTT. Protein sequence: CASNYSTGTVTEAFF.

The chain has TRBV12-3 or TRBV12-4 and TRBJ2-7; D might be TRBD1 (6 bases). The CDR3 contains 12 residues. V dropped 6 bases and J dropped 5 bases, with 11 bases sitting between them. The DNA for the CDR3 is TGTGCCAGCAGCAAACAGGGCCACGAGCAGTACTTC. This sequence encodes CASSKQGHEQYF.

The chain uses TRBV5-1 and TRBJ2-4, with unresolved D. This CDR3 contains 12 residues. V gave up 0 bases and J gave up 10 bases, with 8 bases separating them. Germline-derived CDR1 and CDR2 are SGHRS and YFSETQ. CDR3 in amino acids: CASSLETGIQYF. DNA for the CDR3: TGCGCCAGCAGCTTGGAAACTGGGATTCAGTACTTC.

The V and J genes are TRBV30 and TRBJ1-5; tentative D call: TRBD1 (5 bases). The CDR3 consists of 21 residues. Trimming took 0 bases from V and 1 from J, leaving 28 bases between them. Germline CDR1 and CDR2: GTSNPN and SVGIG (reference sequence). Here the CDR3 reads CAWSVSPRRAGSLFSNQPQHF. The CDR3 nucleotides read TGTGCCTGGAGTGTATCACCCCGCCGGGCAGGGAGTTTATTCAGCAATCAGCCCCAGCATTTT.

This clonotype was counted many times. V and J are TRBV7-6 and TRBJ1-1; D ambiguous. Trimming pared 0 bases from V and 7 bases from J, leaving 12 bases between. Germline assignment: CDR1 SGHVS and CDR2 FNYEAQ. The CDR3 totals 14 residues. DNA for the CDR3: TGTGCCAGCAGCTTAGCAGACCCGGCGGGTGAAGCTTTCTTT. Its translation: CASSLADPAGEAFF.

This clonotype was detected only a few times. The chain combines TRBV30 with TRBJ2-7, with D hard to call. The V and J ends lost 5 bases and 2 bases respectively, with 13 bases between them. The CDR3 runs to 13 residues. CDR1 is GTSNPN, CDR2 SVGIG, per germline (reference sequence). The CDR3 nucleotides are TGTGCCTGGGCTGTACAGATCACCTACGAGCAGTACTTC. Its translation: CAWAVQITYEQYF.

Ten or more counts support this clonotype. The genes are TRBV2 and TRBJ1-6, with D maybe TRBD1 (6 bases). From germline, CDR1 is SNHLY and CDR2 FYNNEI. The CDR3 has 16 residues. The V end was cut by 4 bases, the J end by 3 bases, with 13 bases between. The CDR3 is CASSVAGDFYNSPLHF. The CDR3 DNA reads as TGTGCCAGCAGTGTCGCAGGGGACTTCTATAATTCACCCCTCCACTTT.

This chain joins TRBV7-9 and TRBJ2-2; 9 nucleotides match TRBD1. Germline CDR1 reads SEHNR; CDR2 reads FQNEAQ (reference sequence). Losses at the gene ends were 2 bases for V and 3 bases for J; bases not matched to a gene: 4. The CDR3 length is 16 residues. The CDR3 protein is CASSLPGQGDTGELFF. CDR3 bases: TGTGCCAGCAGCTTACCGGGACAGGGAGACACCGGGGAGCTGTTTTTT.

J is TRBJ1-1 and V is TRBV12-3 or TRBV12-4; no clear D gene. Deletions cut 5 bases from V and 11 bases from J, with 15 bases between. The CDR3 sequence is 12 residues long. CDR3 sequence: CASSPREGGAFF. The CDR3 DNA reads TGTGCCAGCAGTCCCCGGGAGGGCGGCGCTTTCTTT.

This clonotype has at least ten counts. This rearrangement joins TRBV12-3 or TRBV12-4 to TRBJ2-1; 7 bases fit TRBD1. The CDR3 has 13 residues. J was trimmed by 10 bases and V by 7 bases; bases with no gene match: 10. The CDR3 loop is CASTRETGTEQFF. As DNA, the CDR3 is TGTGCCAGCACGAGAGAGACAGGGACCGAGCAGTTCTTC.

V usage is TRBV28 and J usage is TRBJ2-5; 7 bases are shared with TRBD2. Germline assignment: CDR1 MDHEN and CDR2 SYDVKM. The CDR3 is 15 amino acids. J was trimmed by 4 bases and V by 6 bases; bases with no gene match: 11. This chain's CDR3 is CASSHTREDRETQYF. DNA for the CDR3: TGTGCCAGCAGCCATACCCGGGAGGATAGAGAGACCCAGTACTTC.

This clonotype was seen ten or more times. The rearrangement links TRBV14 to TRBJ1-2; weak D call: TRBD1 (5 bases). Germline values: CDR1 SGHDN, CDR2 FVKESK. Trimming stripped 4 bases from V and 7 bases from J, with 19 bases between. This CDR3 region has 15 residues. The CDR3 reads CASSRVRSREFGYTF. In DNA, the CDR3 is TGTGCCAGCAGCCGAGTGCGTAGCAGGGAGTTTGGCTACACCTTC. Drawing the rest from reference TRBV14 and TRBJ1-2, the complete variable domain is EAGVTQFPSHSVIEKGQTVTLRCDPISGHDNLYWYRRVMGKEIKFLLHFVKESKQDESGMPNNRFLAERTGGTYSTLKVQPAELEDSGVYFCASSRVRSREFGYTFGSGTRLTVV.

The J gene is TRBJ1-5, the V gene TRBV19; D remains ambiguous. This CDR3 has 12 amino acids. The germline V gene encodes CDR1 LNHDA and CDR2 SQIVND (reference sequence). V lost 4 bases and J 6 bases, leaving 7 bases between the germline ends. The CDR3 DNA follows: TGTGCCAGTAGTACAGGAGCTCAGCCCCAGCATTTT. The encoded protein is CASSTGAQPQHF.

This clonotype was counted at least ten times. This chain connects TRBV12-3 or TRBV12-4 to TRBJ1-4; TRBD1 might be the D (5 bases). This CDR3 is built from 14 residues. Trimming took off 3 bases at V and 4 bases at J, with 9 bases between the two ends. The CDR3 loop is CASSLRGVNEKLFF. The CDR3, as DNA: TGTGCCAGCAGTTTGCGGGGGGTTAATGAAAAACTGTTTTTT.

This clonotype was counted at least ten times. This chain joins TRBV20-1 and TRBJ2-5; D is unresolved. The CDR3 consists of 14 residues. Trimming removed 5 bases from V and 4 bases from J, with 17 bases in between. Germline CDR1 reads DFQATT; CDR2 reads SNEGSKA (reference sequence). The CDR3, as DNA: TGCAGTGCTCCCGACATCAGGACCGTAGAGACCCAGTACTTC. Protein sequence: CSAPDIRTVETQYF.